Sequencing of this T cell receptor beta chain was carried out in a study of T cells in Graves' hyperthyroidism and ophthalmopathy. Findings of the study overall: Among clonotypes expanded in thyroid above 0.001, most were also found in blood.

Any patient presenting with uncontrolled infection, other autoimmune disease, pregnancy or lactation was left out. TCR beta CDR3 region amplification was performed from RNA transcripts. HTBI primers were used for first-round RT-PCR of the TCR CDR3. Each CDR3 protein gets one entry after TCRdb re-called the multiplex PCR reads with MiXCR. In the table there are 600,000 to 800,000 distinct CDR3 sequences, around 40% of which are singletons. The V segment lost 0 bases and the J segment 5 bases; nucleotides outside the gene matches: 5. In germline, CDR1 is DFQATT, CDR2 SNEGSKA (reference sequence). The CDR3 covers 14 residues. This clonotype was counted at least ten times. The antigen is not known.

The sequence was obtained from a woman aged 40 to 50 with Graves' hyperthyroidism. Sequenced sample: blood. The V and J genes are TRBV20-1 and TRBJ2-7; 9 bases are a match to TRBD2. In DNA, the CDR3 is TGCAGTGCTAGAGATCCTAGCGGGGCAAACGAGCAGTACTTC. It encodes CSARDPSGANEQYF.